The 14 T cell receptor beta chains reported below all come from one sample, sequenced in a study of cytomegalovirus exposure and HLA in healthy donors. PCR employed 60 Vbeta and 13 Jbeta primers. TCRdb keeps only in-frame clones here, not all; method: immunoSEQ multiplex PCR. The data show about 120,000 clones, around 77% seen once. The sequenced sample consisted of PBMCs. These receptors came from a male donor in good health and CMV-seropositive.

The rearrangement links TRBV9 to TRBJ1-1, with TRBD1 matching 7 bases. V dropped 3 bases and J dropped 2; count of bases not matched to a gene: 7. CDR1 is SGDLS and CDR2 is YYNGEE in the germline V gene. This CDR3 has 15 residues. CDR3: CASSGHRGRNTEAFF. CDR3 bases: TGTGCCAGCAGCGGGCACAGGGGTCGTAACACTGAAGCTTTCTTT.

The J gene is TRBJ2-1, the V gene TRBV5-4; 11 nucleotides match TRBD2. Trimming removed 4 bases from V and 5 bases from J; junction bases left unmatched: 11. The CDR3 loop spans 17 amino acids. From germline, CDR1 is SGHNT and CDR2 YYREEE (reference sequence). The CDR3 is CASSRPSLAGADNEQFF. CDR3 in DNA: TGTGCCAGCAGCCGCCCTTCACTAGCGGGAGCAGACAATGAGCAGTTCTTC.

The gene calls are TRBV27 and TRBJ2-7; TRBD1 agrees at 8 bases. The CDR3 runs to 14 residues. Unmatched junction bases numbered 8, after V lost 6 bases and J lost 4 bases. CDR1 and CDR2 (germline): MNHEY, SMNVEV (reference sequence). The DNA for the CDR3 is TGTGCCAGCAGCCCCGGGACAGGAAAGTACGAGCAGTACTTC. Translation gives CASSPGTGKYEQYF.

This chain connects TRBV4-1 to TRBJ1-5, with D unclear. The CDR3 covers 18 residues. Germline V CDR1 and CDR2: MGHRA, YSYEKL. V lost 0 bases and J lost 0, with 15 bases in between. The CDR3 coding sequence is TGCGCCAGCAGCCAAGACATGGCCGAGGGTTATAGCAATCAGCCCCAGCATTTT. Its translation: CASSQDMAEGYSNQPQHF.

The V gene is TRBV28, the J gene TRBJ2-1, with 7 bases matching TRBD1. The V and J ends lost 6 bases and 7 bases, in that order; junction bases with no gene match: 12. The CDR3 runs to 15 residues. Germline V lookup: CDR1 MDHEN, CDR2 SYDVKM. The CDR3 DNA is TGTGCCAGCAGCCCAGGGACAGATTGGGGGAATGAGCAGTTCTTC. Amino acids: CASSPGTDWGNEQFF.

The chain joins TRBV7-2 to TRBJ2-2; 8 bases agree with TRBD1. The ends lost 2 bases at V and 0 bases at J; junction bases unmatched: 8. Germline CDR1 is SGHTA and CDR2 is FQGNSA. This CDR3 region has 18 residues. The CDR3, as DNA: TGTGCCAGCAGCTTAAAGGACAGGGCGTTCGCGAACACCGGGGAGCTGTTTTTT. The encoded protein is CASSLKDRAFANTGELFF.

The V gene is TRBV5-6, the J gene TRBJ1-4, with 7 bases that match TRBD1. Looked up from germline, CDR1 is SGHDT and CDR2 is YYEEEE. The CDR3 has 19 residues. V lost 4 bases to trimming and J lost 0 bases; unmatched junction nucleotides: 15. CDR3 region: CASSPRTGSALATNEKLFF. The CDR3 DNA reads TGTGCCAGCAGCCCCCGGACAGGATCCGCTTTAGCAACTAATGAAAAACTGTTTTTT.

The CDR3 here is CASSLDRGGTNEQFF. For the CDR3, the DNA is TGTGCCAGCAGTTTGGACAGGGGGGGGACGAATGAGCAGTTCTTC. The chain couples TRBV2 to TRBJ2-1; 10 nucleotides match TRBD1. Germline V CDR1 and CDR2: SNHLY, FYNNEI. Trimming at V came to 5 bases and at J to 7 bases, leaving 8 bases not matched to a gene. The CDR3 covers 15 residues.

As concerns this clone: The same CDR3 is also encoded by other DNA sequences in this sample. The V gene is TRBV9, the J gene TRBJ2-1; TRBD2 matches at 7 bases. The germline gives CDR1 SGDLS, CDR2 YYNGEE. The CDR3 runs 15 residues. Trimming removed 0 bases from V and 3 bases from J; junction bases left unmatched: 3. The CDR3 DNA sequence: TGTGCCAGCAGCGTAGCCAGCGGGGTCTACAATGAGCAGTTCTTC. Its translation: CASSVASGVYNEQFF.

This clone was recorded a few times. The chain uses TRBV19 and TRBJ1-1, with 9 positions matching TRBD1. Germline V gene data show CDR1 as LNHDA and CDR2 as SQIVND (reference sequence). The CDR3 length is 20 residues. The V and J ends lost 0 bases and 8 bases, in that order; junction bases with no gene match: 22. The CDR3 DNA sequence: TGTGCCAGTAGTATAGATCGCTGGGGACAGGGTGGCACCACTCCCAAAGAAGCTTTCTTT. It translates to CASSIDRWGQGGTTPKEAFF. The variable domain in full, completed from reference TRBV19 and TRBJ1-1, reads DGGITQSPKYLFRKEGQNVTLSCEQNLNHDAMYWYRQDPGQGLRLIYYSQIVNDFQKGDIAEGYSVSREKKESFPLTVTSAQKNPTAFYLCASSIDRWGQGGTTPKEAFFGQGTRLTVV.

Note on this clone: This CDR3 is also generated by other DNA sequences in the sample. The chain couples TRBV5-1 to TRBJ1-2; D not certain. V was cut by 0 bases and J by 2 bases, with 8 bases left in between. The CDR3 extends over 14 amino acids. In germline, CDR1 is SGHRS, CDR2 YFSETQ. In DNA form, the CDR3 reads TGCGCCAGCAGCTTGGGTGCGGGAAACTATGGCTACACCTTC. As protein: CASSLGAGNYGYTF.

This rearrangement joins TRBV6-1 to TRBJ2-1, with 11 bases that match TRBD1. V trimming: 5 bases; J trimming: 9 bases; junction bases outside the gene matches: 9. The CDR3 extends over 15 amino acids. Germline V lookup: CDR1 MNHNS, CDR2 SASEGT. CDR3 in DNA: TGTGCCAGCAGTCGCTGGGGACAGGGGGTCGGTGAGCAGTTCTTC. Protein: CASSRWGQGVGEQFF.

Relative to its sample, this clone is medium-sized (0.01 to 0.1%). V and J are TRBV6-4 and TRBJ2-2; 9 nucleotides match TRBD2. Germline assignment: CDR1 MRHNA and CDR2 SNTAGT. After removal of 3 bases from V and 4 bases from J, the junction contained 3 bases not matched to a gene. This CDR3 is 15 amino acids long. The CDR3 here is CASSELAGATGELFF. DNA for the CDR3: TGTGCCAGCAGTGAACTAGCGGGTGCCACCGGGGAGCTGTTTTTT.

The chain is built from TRBV10-2 and TRBJ2-5; TRBD1 is a possible D gene (5 bases). Trimming pared 0 bases from V and 5 bases from J, leaving 16 bases between. CDR1 WSHSY and CDR2 SAAADI come from the germline V gene. The CDR3 spans 16 residues. CDR3 sequence (DNA): TGCGCCAGCAGTGAGTCGCAAGGGGCCGAATTTGAGACCCAGTACTTC. Protein: CASSESQGAEFETQYF.